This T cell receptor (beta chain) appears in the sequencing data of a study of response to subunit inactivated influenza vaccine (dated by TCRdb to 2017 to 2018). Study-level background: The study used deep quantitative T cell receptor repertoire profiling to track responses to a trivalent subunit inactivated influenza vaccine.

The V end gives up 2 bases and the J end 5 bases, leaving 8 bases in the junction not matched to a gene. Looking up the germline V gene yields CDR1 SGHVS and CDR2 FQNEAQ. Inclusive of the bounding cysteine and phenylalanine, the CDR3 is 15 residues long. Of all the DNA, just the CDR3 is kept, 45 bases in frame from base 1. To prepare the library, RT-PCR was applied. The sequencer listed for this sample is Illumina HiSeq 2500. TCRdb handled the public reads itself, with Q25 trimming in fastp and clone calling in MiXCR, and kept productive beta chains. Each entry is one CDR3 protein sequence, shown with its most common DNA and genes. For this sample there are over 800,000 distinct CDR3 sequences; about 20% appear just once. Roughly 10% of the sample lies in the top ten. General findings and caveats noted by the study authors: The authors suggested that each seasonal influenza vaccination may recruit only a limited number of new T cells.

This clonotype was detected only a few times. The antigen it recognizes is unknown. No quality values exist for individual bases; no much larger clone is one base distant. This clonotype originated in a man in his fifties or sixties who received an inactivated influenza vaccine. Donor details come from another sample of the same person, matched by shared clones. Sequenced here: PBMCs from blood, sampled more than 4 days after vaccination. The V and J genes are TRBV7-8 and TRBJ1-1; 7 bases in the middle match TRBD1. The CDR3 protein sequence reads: CASSLLPEQGTEAFF. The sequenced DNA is TGTGCCAGCAGCTTATTGCCCGAACAGGGGACTGAAGCTTTCTTT.